One sample yielded the 5 T cell receptor beta chains listed below, sequenced in a study of identical twins. MiXCR was run by TCRdb on the 5' RACE reads, yielding one entry per CDR3 protein. Here the sample spans about 480,000 distinct CDR3 sequences, 13% to 15% being singletons. The same sample was also used in a study of yellow fever vaccine responses in identical twins.

What was sequenced was CD4+ T cells sorted from blood. The receptors derive from a woman between 18 and 30 years old in good health.

A few counts support this clonotype. The chain couples TRBV18 to TRBJ2-7; D is perhaps TRBD2 (5 bases). Germline CDR1 KGHSH, CDR2 LQKENI. The CDR3 runs to 13 residues. V lost 1 base, J lost 7 bases, and 11 bases lay in between. CDR3 sequence (DNA): TGTGCCAGCTCACCACAGGGAGTGGGGGAGCAGTACTTC. Protein product: CASSPQGVGEQYF.

This clonotype appeared a few times. V is TRBV12-3 or TRBV12-4 and J is TRBJ2-3; 9 bases are shared with TRBD2. The CDR3 is 15 amino acids. With V trimmed by 7 bases and J by 4 bases, 9 bases remained unmatched. CDR3 coding DNA: TGTGCCAGCACCTATAGCGGGAGTCCCGCAGATACGCAGTATTTT. The encoded protein is CASTYSGSPADTQYF.

V is TRBV27 and J is TRBJ2-6; D might be TRBD1 (6 bases). This CDR3 contains 17 residues. Germline CDR1 MNHEY, CDR2 SMNVEV (reference sequence). V was pared by 5 bases and J by 0 bases, with 14 bases between. The CDR3 DNA reads as TGTGCCAGCAGTCGACGGACAGTGACCTCTGGGGCCAACGTCCTGACTTTC. It translates to CASSRRTVTSGANVLTF.

The V gene is TRBV6-5, the J gene TRBJ2-7; TRBD1 aligns across 8 bases. The ends lost 5 bases at V and 6 bases at J; junction bases unmatched: 6. CDR1 MNHEY and CDR2 SVGAGI come from the germline V gene. The CDR3 length is 13 residues. CDR3 in amino acids: CASSPRQGLEQYF. The CDR3 DNA is TGTGCCAGCAGTCCTCGACAGGGGCTCGAGCAGTACTTC.

This clonotype was counted many times. The genes are TRBV7-8 and TRBJ2-1; D not resolved. The V and J ends lost 1 base and 6 bases respectively, with 7 bases between them. CDR3 length equals 13 residues. Per germline, CDR1 SGHVS and CDR2 FQNEAQ. Written as DNA, the CDR3 is TGTGCCAGCAGCTTAGTGCTGAGCAATGAGCAGTTCTTC. Protein product: CASSLVLSNEQFF.